The 7 T cell receptor beta chains in this list originate from one sample, sequenced in a study of cytomegalovirus exposure and HLA in healthy donors. Use of 60 Vbeta and 13 Jbeta primers characterized the PCR. Only in-frame clones appear in the TCRdb table, and some are missing; sequencing was by immunoSEQ multiplex PCR. The specimen's table records roughly 120,000 clones. Specimen: PBMCs. Every receptor here comes from a man aged 40-49 years in good health and CMV-seronegative.

The chain recombines TRBV6-1 with TRBJ2-7; D is uncertain. Germline V gene sequence: CDR1 MNHNS, CDR2 SASEGT. The V end was cut by 8 bases, the J end by 6 bases, with 14 bases between. The CDR3 consists of 12 residues. The DNA of the CDR3 is TGTGCCAGCGCCAGTGACCCAGGCGAGCAGTACTTC. Amino acids: CASASDPGEQYF.

The chain employs TRBV10-3 and TRBJ2-7; a weak D match, TRBD2 (5 bases). The V end lost 8 bases, the J end lost 5 bases, and 10 bases lay between the germline ends. The CDR3 consists of 11 residues. CDR1 is ENHRY and CDR2 is SYGVKD in the germline V gene. The CDR3 region is CAISGNHEQYF. CDR3 coding DNA: TGTGCCATCTCGGGGAACCACGAGCAGTACTTC.

Of note for this clone: Compared with germline, one end of the junction differs, possibly owing to a read error. The chain recombines TRBV7-3 with TRBJ2-1; perhaps TRBD2 as D (6 bases). This CDR3 is 14 amino acids long. CDR1 is SGHTA and CDR2 is FQGTGA in the germline V gene. The CDR3 sequence: CASSKTSSYNGQFF. The CDR3 DNA sequence: TGTGCCAGCAGCAAGACTAGTTCCTACAATGGGCAGTTCTTC.

This sequence joins TRBV29-1 and TRBJ1-5, with D possibly being TRBD1 (5 bases). Trimming left V 3 bases short and J 2 bases short, with 11 bases between. The CDR3 sequence is 14 residues long. CDR1 SQVTM and CDR2 ANQGSEA come from the germline V gene. The CDR3 reads CSVEGSGGNQPQHF. As DNA, the CDR3 is TGCAGCGTTGAGGGCTCGGGGGGCAATCAGCCCCAGCATTTT.

In nucleotides, the CDR3 is TGTGCCAGCAGCCAAGGGACCGGGACTAGAGCCTACGAGCAGTACTTC. Amino acid sequence: CASSQGTGTRAYEQYF. The gene calls are TRBV4-2 and TRBJ2-7; 8 bases line up with TRBD2. Germline V lookup: CDR1 LGHNA, CDR2 YNFKEQ. The CDR3 runs 16 residues. Trimming removed 1 base from V and 2 bases from J; junction bases left unmatched: 7.

CDR3 nucleotides: TGTGCCAGCAGTCTAGCGGGAGGGTGGGCCGGGGAGCTGTTTTTT. Its protein product is CASSLAGGWAGELFF. The V gene is TRBV6-6, the J gene TRBJ2-2; TRBD2 matches 12 bases. The CDR3 has 15 residues. Unmatched junction bases numbered 4, after V lost 5 bases and J lost 6 bases. The germline CDR1 and CDR2 sequences are MNHNY and SVGAGI (reference sequence).

The chain employs TRBV25-1 and TRBJ2-4; D is possibly TRBD1 (6 bases). Trimming took off 4 bases at V and 8 bases at J, with 18 bases between the two ends. This CDR3 is 15 amino acids long. Germline V gives CDR1 MGHDK, CDR2 SYGVNS. The CDR3 sequence: CASSVTTGFLDIQYF. The CDR3 DNA sequence: TGTGCCAGCAGTGTGACGACAGGATTTCTGGACATTCAGTACTTC.